These T cell receptor beta chains were read from a single sample in a study of blood T cell repertoires in COVID-19. Clones were read by immunoSEQ multiplex PCR, and TCRdb kept only the in-frame ones, dropping some. The sample shows some 64,000 clones, roughly 83% of them seen only once. Sequenced input: peripheral blood. The receptors stem from a man in his 60s with COVID-19, enrolled during active disease. Each CDR3 is given with its conserved first and last residue. A D gene is named only where the DNA matches it firmly. Clone sizes are given selectively: once, few, many, or a class where the clone is expanded.

cdr3_aa: CASSFIQGRQETQYF; cdr3_nt: TGTGCCAGCAGCTTCATCCAGGGCCGCCAAGAGACCCAGTACTTC; d_call: -; j_call: TRBJ2-5; clone_size: -; v_call: TRBV7-6
cdr3_aa: CASSRDSSGNTIYF; cdr3_nt: TGTGCCAGCAGTCGAGACAGCTCTGGAAACACCATATATTTT; d_call: -; j_call: TRBJ1-3; clone_size: -; v_call: TRBV28
cdr3_aa: CASSPTTGPNTGELFF; cdr3_nt: TGTGCCAGCAGTCCCACGACAGGGCCGAACACCGGGGAGCTGTTTTTT; d_call: TRBD1; j_call: TRBJ2-2; clone_size: -; v_call: TRBV6-6
cdr3_aa: CATQGEVPSLSGNTIYF; cdr3_nt: TGTGCCACTCAAGGGGAGGTACCCTCTCTCTCTGGAAACACCATATATTTT; d_call: -; j_call: TRBJ1-3; clone_size: -; v_call: TRBV2
cdr3_aa: CASGRGSGANVLTF; cdr3_nt: TGTGCCAGCGGCCGTGGCTCTGGGGCCAACGTCCTGACTTTC; d_call: -; j_call: TRBJ2-6; clone_size: -; v_call: TRBV2
cdr3_aa: CASSTGGGNTNYGYTF; cdr3_nt: TGTGCCAGCAGCACTGGGGGGGGAAACACTAACTATGGCTACACCTTC; d_call: -; j_call: TRBJ1-2; clone_size: -; v_call: TRBV28
cdr3_aa: CASSRGDRGGETQYF; cdr3_nt: TGCGCCAGCAGCCGGGGCGACAGGGGGGGAGAGACCCAGTACTTC; d_call: TRBD1; j_call: TRBJ2-5; clone_size: -; v_call: TRBV4-1
cdr3_aa: CASSTGQGGQETQYF; cdr3_nt: TGTGCCAGCAGCACCGGACAGGGTGGACAAGAGACCCAGTACTTC; d_call: TRBD1; j_call: TRBJ2-5; clone_size: -; v_call: TRBV7-7
cdr3_aa: CASVKGASGEQYF; cdr3_nt: TGTGCCAGCGTCAAAGGAGCCAGCGGCGAGCAGTACTTC; d_call: -; j_call: TRBJ2-7; clone_size: -; v_call: TRBV6-5
cdr3_aa: CASSLAGRDQPQHF; cdr3_nt: TGTGCCAGCAGCTTGGCGGGTAGAGATCAGCCCCAGCATTTT; d_call: -; j_call: TRBJ1-5; clone_size: -; v_call: TRBV5-4
cdr3_aa: CAISESGGVSPNQPQHF; cdr3_nt: TGTGCCATCAGTGAGTCAGGGGGGGTATCCCCCAATCAGCCCCAGCATTTT; d_call: -; j_call: TRBJ1-5; clone_size: -; v_call: TRBV10-3
cdr3_aa: CASRERGNEQFF; cdr3_nt: TGTGCCAGCAGGGAAAGAGGCAATGAGCAGTTCTTC; d_call: -; j_call: TRBJ2-1; clone_size: -; v_call: TRBV2
cdr3_aa: CASRRTGREEQYF; cdr3_nt: TGTGCCAGCAGGAGGACTGGACGCGAGGAGCAGTACTTC; d_call: -; j_call: TRBJ2-7; clone_size: -; v_call: TRBV5-6
cdr3_aa: CASSEAEGANNQPQHF; cdr3_nt: TGTGCCAGCAGTGAAGCCGAGGGGGCAAACAATCAGCCCCAGCATTTT; d_call: TRBD1; j_call: TRBJ1-5; clone_size: -; v_call: TRBV2
cdr3_aa: CASSQEGTGRVGYTF; cdr3_nt: TGCGCCAGCAGCCAAGAAGGGACAGGGCGGGTTGGCTACACCTTC; d_call: TRBD1; j_call: TRBJ1-2; clone_size: -; v_call: TRBV4-1
cdr3_aa: CASSFGGTEAFF; cdr3_nt: TGCGCCAGCAGCTTCGGGGGAACTGAAGCTTTCTTT; d_call: -; j_call: TRBJ1-1; clone_size: -; v_call: TRBV5-1
cdr3_aa: CASSLGRGTGELFF; cdr3_nt: TGTGCCAGCAGCTTAGGTCGGGGCACCGGGGAGCTGTTTTTT; d_call: -; j_call: TRBJ2-2; clone_size: -; v_call: TRBV7-7
cdr3_aa: CATSESGTGEYRPQHF; cdr3_nt: TGTGCCACCAGTGAATCCGGGACAGGGGAATATCGGCCCCAGCATTTT; d_call: TRBD1; j_call: TRBJ1-5; clone_size: -; v_call: TRBV24-1
cdr3_aa: CASSIRSGDGYTF; cdr3_nt: TGTGCCAGCTCCATAAGATCCGGGGATGGCTACACCTTC; d_call: -; j_call: TRBJ1-2; clone_size: few; v_call: TRBV7-9
cdr3_aa: CASSRAASTYEQYF; cdr3_nt: TGTGCCAGCAGCCGAGCGGCCAGCACCTACGAGCAGTACTTC; d_call: -; j_call: TRBJ2-7; clone_size: -; v_call: TRBV11-2
cdr3_aa: CASSNPPRGNAYEQYF; cdr3_nt: TGTGCCAGCAGCAATCCCCCCAGGGGAAACGCCTACGAGCAGTACTTC; d_call: -; j_call: TRBJ2-7; clone_size: -; v_call: TRBV21-1
cdr3_aa: CASSPPSEGFGELFF; cdr3_nt: TGTGCCAGCTCACCACCGTCGGAGGGATTCGGGGAGCTGTTTTTT; d_call: -; j_call: TRBJ2-2; clone_size: -; v_call: TRBV18
cdr3_aa: CASRKQAEAFF; cdr3_nt: TGTGCCAGCAGAAAACAGGCTGAAGCTTTCTTT; d_call: -; j_call: TRBJ1-1; clone_size: -; v_call: TRBV5-6
cdr3_aa: CASSAEVLGSGPTGELFF; cdr3_nt: TGTGCCAGCAGCGCCGAAGTCCTCGGTAGCGGTCCCACCGGGGAGCTGTTTTTT; d_call: -; j_call: TRBJ2-2; clone_size: -; v_call: TRBV7-3
cdr3_aa: CASSLDRGLAGGGETQYF; cdr3_nt: TGTGCCAGCAGCTTAGACAGGGGGCTAGCGGGAGGCGGGGAGACCCAGTACTTC; d_call: TRBD2; j_call: TRBJ2-5; clone_size: -; v_call: TRBV11-2
cdr3_aa: CASSELSGNTIYF; cdr3_nt: TGTGCCAGCAGTGAATTATCTGGAAACACCATATATTTT; d_call: -; j_call: TRBJ1-3; clone_size: -; v_call: TRBV6-1
cdr3_aa: CATMASGPYNEQFF; cdr3_nt: TGTGCCACCATGGCTAGCGGGCCCTACAATGAGCAGTTCTTC; d_call: TRBD2; j_call: TRBJ2-1; clone_size: -; v_call: TRBV24-1
cdr3_aa: CSVLGAGETGNTIYF; cdr3_nt: TGCAGCGTTTTGGGGGCAGGAGAGACTGGAAACACCATATATTTT; d_call: -; j_call: TRBJ1-3; clone_size: -; v_call: TRBV29-1
cdr3_aa: CASRSTRAFNSYEQYF; cdr3_nt: TGCGCCAGCAGGTCGACGAGGGCTTTCAACTCCTACGAGCAGTACTTC; d_call: -; j_call: TRBJ2-7; clone_size: -; v_call: TRBV5-1
cdr3_aa: CASEQELNTEAFF; cdr3_nt: TGTGCCAGCGAACAGGAGTTGAACACTGAAGCTTTCTTT; d_call: -; j_call: TRBJ1-1; clone_size: -; v_call: TRBV2
cdr3_aa: CASSFRDLGTDTQYF; cdr3_nt: TGTGCCAGCTCATTCCGGGACTTGGGCACAGATACGCAGTATTTT; d_call: -; j_call: TRBJ2-3; clone_size: once; v_call: TRBV18
cdr3_aa: CASSLGQGAVHEQYF; cdr3_nt: TGTGCCAGCAGCTTAGGGCAGGGGGCCGTCCACGAGCAGTACTTC; d_call: TRBD1; j_call: TRBJ2-7; clone_size: -; v_call: TRBV7-9
cdr3_aa: CSAGTGGHSYNEQFF; cdr3_nt: TGCAGCGCTGGGACGGGAGGCCACTCCTACAATGAGCAGTTCTTC; d_call: TRBD2; j_call: TRBJ2-1; clone_size: -; v_call: TRBV29-1
cdr3_aa: CASSPGGANVLTF; cdr3_nt: TGTGCCAGCAGCCCCGGGGGGGCCAACGTCCTGACTTTC; d_call: -; j_call: TRBJ2-6; clone_size: once; v_call: TRBV5-4
cdr3_aa: CASSPGEGEDSYNEQFF; cdr3_nt: TGCGCCAGCAGTCCCGGGGAGGGGGAGGACTCCTACAATGAGCAGTTCTTC; d_call: -; j_call: TRBJ2-1; clone_size: -; v_call: TRBV5-1
cdr3_aa: CASSLGGIRDEAFF; cdr3_nt: TGCGCCAGCAGCTTAGGGGGAATCCGGGATGAAGCTTTCTTT; d_call: -; j_call: TRBJ1-1; clone_size: -; v_call: TRBV5-1
cdr3_aa: CASSQVSDTQYF; cdr3_nt: TGTGCCAGCAGCCAAGTTTCGGATACGCAGTATTTT; d_call: -; j_call: TRBJ2-3; clone_size: -; v_call: TRBV3-1/TRBV3-2
cdr3_aa: CATSRDRVDFSYEQYF; cdr3_nt: TGTGCCACCAGCAGAGACAGGGTTGACTTCTCCTACGAGCAGTACTTC; d_call: -; j_call: TRBJ2-7; clone_size: -; v_call: TRBV15
cdr3_aa: CAQWGQSLAGWTDTQYF; cdr3_nt: TGTGCCCAGTGGGGACAGTCACTAGCGGGGTGGACAGATACGCAGTATTTT; d_call: TRBD2; j_call: TRBJ2-3; clone_size: -; v_call: TRBV30
cdr3_aa: CASSIRAGATTDTQYF; cdr3_nt: TGCGCCAGCAGCATTCGAGCGGGAGCTACGACAGATACGCAGTATTTT; d_call: TRBD2; j_call: TRBJ2-3; clone_size: -; v_call: TRBV5-1
cdr3_aa: CSAEGAGMGGTDTQYF; cdr3_nt: TGCAGCGCCGAGGGGGCAGGGATGGGTGGCACAGATACGCAGTATTTT; d_call: TRBD1; j_call: TRBJ2-3; clone_size: -; v_call: TRBV29-1